This entry lists 19 T cell receptor beta chains sequenced from one sample in a study of blood T cell repertoires in COVID-19. Measured with immunoSEQ multiplex PCR; TCRdb has only the in-frame clones, and not every one. The sample gives fewer than 500,000 clones, roughly 91% of which show up once; approximately 4.3% is in the top ten. Sequencing used peripheral blood. Every receptor here comes from a woman aged 25 to 39 with acute or convalescent COVID-19.

The rearrangement uses TRBV24-1 and TRBJ2-1; TRBD1 agrees at 8 bases. V gave up 3 bases and J gave up 6 bases; unmatched junction bases: 12. Germline loops: CDR1 KGHDR, CDR2 SFDVKD. The CDR3 runs to 17 residues. The CDR3, as DNA: TGTGCCACCAGTGATCCTGAGGGACAGGTGAAATCCAATGAGCAGTTCTTC. Its translation is CATSDPEGQVKSNEQFF.

The V and J genes are TRBV28 and TRBJ1-3; 10 bases align to TRBD1. There are 17 residues in the CDR3. The germline V gene has CDR1 MDHEN and CDR2 SYDVKM. After removal of 6 bases from V and 0 bases from J, the junction contained 8 bases not matched to a gene. This CDR3 reads CASRTGGSLSSGNTIYF. In nucleotides, the CDR3 is TGTGCCAGCAGGACAGGGGGCTCCCTAAGCTCTGGAAACACCATATATTTT.

This chain links TRBV21-1 with TRBJ2-7; the DNA was not used to check the table's D call, TRBD2. TRBV21-1 has pseudogene status. The CDR3 sequence is 16 residues long. The CDR3: CASSKPGLAGPYEQYF. For the CDR3, the DNA is TGTGCCAGCAGCAAGCCTGGACTAGCGGGGCCCTACGAGCAGTACTTC.

The chain carries TRBV10-1 and TRBJ2-7, with a tentative D call TRBD1 (7 bases). This CDR3 has 13 amino acids. Trimming took 8 bases from V and 5 from J, leaving 16 bases between them. Germline V gene lookup returns CDR1 WNHNN and CDR2 SYGVQD (reference sequence). The CDR3 here is CASAGGRGDEQYF. The CDR3 DNA reads TGCGCCAGCGCGGGTGGCAGGGGGGACGAGCAGTACTTC.

The chain combines TRBV12-3 or TRBV12-4 with TRBJ2-7, with a weak D call TRBD1 (5 bases). The V end was cut by 6 bases, the J end by 2 bases, with 8 bases between. The length of the CDR3 is 12 residues. This CDR3 is CASRDITYEQYF. The DNA of the CDR3 is TGTGCCAGCAGGGACATAACCTACGAGCAGTACTTC.

In this sample, this clone turned up many times. V gene TRBV24-1 combines with J gene TRBJ1-3, with 7 bases aligning to TRBD1. V lost 4 bases, J lost 2 bases, and 4 bases stayed unmatched. There are 15 residues in the CDR3. Germline V gene data show CDR1 as KGHDR and CDR2 as SFDVKD. CDR3 nucleotide sequence: TGTGCCACCAGTGACTCCAGGGGGGCTGGAAACACCATATATTTT. It codes for CATSDSRGAGNTIYF.

The rearrangement joins TRBV5-1 to TRBJ1-3; a possible D gene is TRBD1 (6 bases). V lost 4 bases to trimming and J lost 4 bases, with 15 bases between them. The CDR3 has 15 residues. Germline-derived CDR1 and CDR2 are SGHRS and YFSETQ. The CDR3 protein is CASSPAGVDGNTIYF. In DNA form, the CDR3 reads TGCGCCAGCAGCCCCGCAGGGGTGGACGGAAACACCATATATTTT.

The chain employs TRBV30 and TRBJ1-3, with a possible D match to TRBD1 (6 bases). This CDR3 region has 14 residues. The germline V and J ends were trimmed by 2 bases and 1 base, with 9 bases remaining between them. Germline V gene data show CDR1 as GTSNPN and CDR2 as SVGIG (reference sequence). The CDR3, as DNA: TGTGCCTGGAGTCGCAGGGGATCTGGAAACACCATATATTTT. This translates into CAWSRRGSGNTIYF.

The V call is TRBV24-1, the J call TRBJ1-2; TRBD1 might be the D (5 bases). This CDR3 spans 13 amino acids. The ends were cut back, 4 bases at V and 6 bases at J, with 11 bases in the middle. CDR1 is KGHDR, CDR2 SFDVKD, per germline. Here the CDR3 reads CATSEIDRDGYTF. CDR3 in DNA: TGTGCCACCAGTGAGATTGACAGAGATGGCTACACCTTC.

This clone showed up just once. This chain links TRBV28 with TRBJ2-7, with 7 bases lining up with TRBD1. Germline CDR1 is MDHEN and CDR2 is SYDVKM. CDR3 size: 14 residues. The V and J ends lost 6 bases and 3 bases, in that order; junction bases with no gene match: 8. DNA for the CDR3: TGTGCCAGCAGCGAGTCGACAGGGTACTACGAGCAGTACTTC. Translation gives CASSESTGYYEQYF.

The V call is TRBV7-3, the J call TRBJ1-1, with D perhaps matching TRBD1 (6 bases). The CDR3 loop spans 13 amino acids. Germline V gene lookup returns CDR1 SGHTA and CDR2 FQGTGA. The ends were cut back, 4 bases at V and 1 base at J, with 7 bases in the middle. CDR3 sequence reads: CASSSRGNTEAFF. In DNA form, the CDR3 reads TGTGCCAGCAGCTCCAGGGGGAACACTGAAGCTTTCTTT.

The chain couples TRBV14 to TRBJ2-5, with D possibly TRBD2 on 6 matching bases. V shed 4 bases and J shed 6 bases, with 9 bases lying between them. This CDR3 has 12 residues. Germline V lookup: CDR1 SGHDN, CDR2 FVKESK. This CDR3 reads CASSLGGKTQYF. DNA for the CDR3: TGTGCCAGCAGCCTCGGGGGAAAGACCCAGTACTTC.

The V gene is TRBV25-1, the J gene TRBJ1-2; possible D gene TRBD1, 6 bases. The germline V gene has CDR1 MGHDK and CDR2 SYGVNS. This CDR3 spans 13 amino acids. Trimming stripped 8 bases from V and 7 bases from J, with 17 bases between. The CDR3 loop is CASYDAGAGGYTF. The CDR3 coding sequence is TGTGCCAGCTACGATGCGGGGGCCGGTGGCTACACCTTC.

The table lists this clone with many counts. This chain joins TRBV5-6 and TRBJ1-5; 8 bases are shared with TRBD1. CDR1 is SGHDT, CDR2 YYEEEE, per germline. The CDR3 totals 17 residues. The V segment lost 4 bases and the J segment 1 base; nucleotides outside the gene matches: 10. The CDR3, as DNA: TGTGCCAGCAGCACCCGGACAGGGCTCACGAGCAATCAGCCCCAGCATTTT. Protein product: CASSTRTGLTSNQPQHF.

The chain joins TRBV7-2 to TRBJ1-1, with 8 bases matching TRBD1. J gave up 4 bases and V 5 bases, and 3 bases lay outside the gene matches. The CDR3 has 13 amino acids. In germline, CDR1 is SGHTA, CDR2 FQGNSA. This CDR3 reads CASSTTGGTEAFF. CDR3 nucleotide sequence: TGTGCCAGCAGCACAACAGGGGGCACTGAAGCTTTCTTT. Together with reference TRBV7-2 and TRBJ1-1, the CDR3 gives the full variable domain: GAGVSQSPSNKVTEKGKDVELRCDPISGHTALYWYRQSLGQGLEFLIYFQGNSAPDKSGLPSDRFSAERTGGSVSTLTIQRTQQEDSAVYLCASSTTGGTEAFFGQGTRLTVV.

The rearrangement uses TRBV15 and TRBJ1-5, with D possibly TRBD1 on 5 matching bases. The ends were cut back, 1 base at V and 3 bases at J, with 10 bases in the middle. The CDR3 has 15 residues. Germline assignment: CDR1 LNHNV and CDR2 YYDKDF (reference sequence). CDR3 sequence (DNA): TGTGCCACCAGCAGAGGACAGCAATTCAATCAGCCCCAGCATTTT. It codes for CATSRGQQFNQPQHF.

This clone has only a few counts. This chain links TRBV30 with TRBJ2-2, with 8 positions matching TRBD1. Germline assignment: CDR1 GTSNPN and CDR2 SVGIG (reference sequence). V was clipped by 1 base and J by 4 bases; unmatched bases: 11. The CDR3 covers 17 residues. Written as DNA, the CDR3 is TGTGCCTGGAGTGAACGACAGGGGATCAGGGGCACCGGGGAGCTGTTTTTT. This codes for CAWSERQGIRGTGELFF.

The chain uses TRBV14 and TRBJ2-3, with a tentative D call TRBD1 (5 bases). V was cut by 3 bases and J by 7 bases, with 17 bases left in between. Germline assignment: CDR1 SGHDN and CDR2 FVKESK. The CDR3 runs to 15 residues. CDR3 amino acids: CASSQDNSYWNTQYF. The CDR3 nucleotides are TGTGCCAGCAGCCAGGACAATTCGTATTGGAATACGCAGTATTTT.

This clone was observed a handful of times. The chain links TRBV11-2 to TRBJ1-6, with TRBD1 matching 7 bases. The CDR3 loop spans 15 amino acids. The V segment lost 6 bases and the J segment 7 bases; nucleotides outside the gene matches: 9. CDR1 SGHAT and CDR2 FQNNGV come from the germline V gene. The CDR3 DNA reads TGTGCCAGCAGGCAGATCAGGGGGAGGAATTCACCCCTCCACTTT. Translating it yields CASRQIRGRNSPLHF.